One and the same sample provided the 24 T cell receptor beta chains below, sequenced in a study of T cell changes during pregnancy in multiple sclerosis. Assay: immunoSEQ multiplex PCR; the TCRdb copy retains only in-frame clones and omits some. The sample contains about 36,000 clones, 93% of which appear only once. The sequences come from CD4+ T cells from peripheral blood mononuclear cells, collected in the first trimester of pregnancy. The source is a female donor with multiple sclerosis, enrolled in a pregnancy study.

This chain links TRBV5-1 with TRBJ2-2; unclear D gene. The CDR3 runs 14 residues. V lost 4 bases, J lost 5 bases, and 12 bases lay in between. Germline loops: CDR1 SGHRS, CDR2 YFSETQ. CDR3 in amino acids: CASSGDVRTGELFF. DNA of the CDR3: TGCGCCAGCAGCGGAGATGTGAGGACCGGGGAGCTGTTTTTT.

The chain joins TRBV25-1 to TRBJ2-3, with 10 positions matching TRBD2. Germline CDR1 reads MGHDK; CDR2 reads SYGVNS. The CDR3 has 17 amino acids. Trimming cost V 6 bases and J 2 bases; bases outside gene matches: 11. CDR3 loop: CASRPLAGGAHTDTQYF. DNA for the CDR3: TGTGCCAGCAGACCTTTAGCGGGAGGTGCCCACACAGATACGCAGTATTTT.

The chain employs TRBV7-6 and TRBJ2-1, with TRBD2 matching over 9 bases. Germline trimming cut 0 bases from V and 7 bases from J; bases unmatched to any gene: 19. The CDR3 loop spans 20 amino acids. Germline values: CDR1 SGHVS, CDR2 FNYEAQ. CDR3 sequence reads: CASSLAHPGLAIPKRNEQFF. The CDR3 nucleotides read TGTGCCAGCAGCTTAGCGCATCCGGGACTAGCAATCCCCAAAAGGAATGAGCAGTTCTTC.

The chain couples TRBV11-2 to TRBJ2-1, with D possibly TRBD2 on 6 matching bases. The germline CDR1 and CDR2 sequences are SGHAT and FQNNGV. This CDR3 has 16 residues. V lost 0 bases and J 6 bases, leaving 15 bases between the germline ends. The CDR3 DNA is TGTGCCAGCAGCTTAGACCTGCAACTAGCAGGCAATGAGCAGTTCTTC. It encodes CASSLDLQLAGNEQFF.

This chain uses TRBV4-2 with TRBJ2-2; TRBD2 agrees at 7 bases. Germline values: CDR1 LGHNA, CDR2 YNFKEQ. The J segment lost 6 bases and the V segment lost 4 bases, leaving 2 bases of the junction unmatched. This CDR3 contains 13 residues. The CDR3 protein is CASSPGGPGELFF. For the CDR3, the DNA is TGTGCCAGCAGCCCGGGGGGTCCCGGGGAGCTGTTTTTT.

The chain combines TRBV4-2 with TRBJ1-6; D remains ambiguous. The CDR3 is 15 amino acids. Trimming stripped 6 bases from V and 5 bases from J, with 14 bases between. Germline values: CDR1 LGHNA, CDR2 YNFKEQ. CDR3 amino acids: CASSRVLRDNSPLHF. The CDR3 bases are TGTGCCAGCAGTCGCGTCCTGCGAGATAATTCACCCCTCCACTTT.

The chain is built from TRBV15 and TRBJ1-2; D is ambiguous. This CDR3 is 15 amino acids long. Germline loops: CDR1 LNHNV, CDR2 YYDKDF (reference sequence). V lost 0 bases, J lost 8 bases, and 16 bases lay in between. CDR3 amino acids: CATSRDGIPSRGYTF. The CDR3, as DNA: TGTGCCACCAGCAGAGACGGGATCCCCTCGCGAGGCTACACCTTC.

The gene calls are TRBV7-2 and TRBJ2-5; maybe TRBD1 (5 bases). The germline V gene has CDR1 SGHTA and CDR2 FQGNSA. CDR3 length: 13 amino acids. V was shortened by 2 bases and J by 3 bases, with 7 bases between the two germline ends. The CDR3 DNA follows: TGTGCCAGCAGCTTAATCAGGGAAGAGACCCAGTACTTC. This sequence encodes CASSLIREETQYF.

The V call is TRBV4-1, the J call TRBJ1-4; D possibly corresponds to TRBD1 (6 bases). V lost 3 bases, J lost 2 bases, and 13 bases lay in between. The germline V gene has CDR1 MGHRA and CDR2 YSYEKL. The CDR3 has 16 residues. CDR3 residues: CASSHLTGFTNEKLFF. The CDR3 DNA reads TGCGCCAGCAGCCACTTAACAGGGTTCACTAATGAAAAACTGTTTTTT.

The V and J genes are TRBV7-7 and TRBJ2-3; possible D gene TRBD2, 5 bases. CDR1 is SSHAT, CDR2 FNYEAQ, per germline (reference sequence). This CDR3 spans 16 amino acids. Trimming pared 1 base from V and 1 base from J, leaving 12 bases between. The CDR3 reads CASSLGEPRGTDTQYF. The CDR3 DNA is TGTGCCAGCAGCTTAGGGGAGCCCCGGGGCACAGATACGCAGTATTTT.

The chain has TRBV6-6 and TRBJ2-3; D unclear. The CDR3 contains 13 residues. Trimming shortened V by 7 bases and J by 2 bases, and 10 bases separated the two germline ends. The germline CDR1 and CDR2 sequences are MNHNY and SVGAGI (reference sequence). DNA of the CDR3: TGTGCCAGCATGGCCGATTACACAGATACGCAGTATTTT. Amino acid sequence: CASMADYTDTQYF.

The chain carries TRBV7-2 and TRBJ2-2, with 9 bases that match TRBD1. Germline CDR1 is SGHTA and CDR2 is FQGNSA. CDR3 length: 15 residues. Unmatched junction bases numbered 6, after V lost 5 bases and J lost 5 bases. DNA of the CDR3: TGTGCCAGCAGCACCGGACAGGGGAGGACCGGGGAGCTGTTTTTT. Translation: CASSTGQGRTGELFF. Based on the CDR3 plus reference TRBV7-2 and TRBJ2-2, the full variable domain is GAGVSQSPSNKVTEKGKDVELRCDPISGHTALYWYRQSLGQGLEFLIYFQGNSAPDKSGLPSDRFSAERTGGSVSTLTIQRTQQEDSAVYLCASSTGQGRTGELFFGEGSRLTVL.

The chain carries TRBV19 and TRBJ2-7, with TRBD1 as a possible D gene (5 bases). Germline lookup yields CDR1 LNHDA and CDR2 SQIVND (reference sequence). CDR3 length: 12 amino acids. The V gene lost 8 bases and the J gene lost 0 bases, with 8 bases spanning the gap. In DNA, the CDR3 is TGTGCCAGTCAAGACAGCTCCTACGAGCAGTACTTC. As protein: CASQDSSYEQYF.

The V and J genes are TRBV30 and TRBJ2-1, with 8 bases that match TRBD2. The CDR3 runs to 16 residues. V lost 8 bases and J lost 0; bases outside the gene matches: 12. Germline CDR1 reads GTSNPN; CDR2 reads SVGIG (reference sequence). The CDR3 DNA reads TGTGCCCGAAGGGCTAGCGGGCGTAGCTCCTACAATGAGCAGTTCTTC. Translated, it gives CARRASGRSSYNEQFF.

The rearrangement links TRBV5-1 to TRBJ2-3, with TRBD2 matching 8 bases. Per the germline V gene, CDR1 is SGHRS and CDR2 is YFSETQ. The CDR3 runs to 16 residues. V shed 4 bases, J shed 2 bases, and the junction held 9 bases outside the gene matches. CDR3 loop: CASSPAASGHTDTQYF. DNA for the CDR3: TGCGCCAGCAGCCCGGCAGCTAGCGGGCACACAGATACGCAGTATTTT.

This clone was found once. V is TRBV7-3 and J is TRBJ2-5, with 8 bases lining up with TRBD1. Germline values: CDR1 SGHTA, CDR2 FQGTGA. The CDR3 length is 15 residues. J lost 5 bases, V lost 3 bases, and 8 bases had no gene match. In DNA form, the CDR3 reads TGTGCCAGCAGCTTTGGGGCAGGGGGCTCGGAGACCCAGTACTTC. This gives the protein CASSFGAGGSETQYF.

This rearrangement joins TRBV5-8 to TRBJ2-5; possible D gene TRBD1, 5 bases. V was trimmed by 0 bases and J by 1 base, leaving 7 bases between them. There are 14 residues in the CDR3. The germline CDR1 and CDR2 sequences are SGHTS and YDEGEE. CDR3: CASSLGQIQETQYF. The CDR3 coding sequence is TGTGCCAGCAGCTTGGGACAGATCCAAGAGACCCAGTACTTC.

V gene TRBV19 combines with J gene TRBJ2-3; TRBD2 might be the D (6 bases). V dropped 9 bases and J dropped 2 bases, with 9 bases sitting between them. Germline V CDR1 and CDR2: LNHDA, SQIVND (reference sequence). The CDR3 is made up of 12 amino acids. CDR3 in DNA: TGTGCCAGCGGGACTTCCACAGATACGCAGTATTTT. It yields the protein CASGTSTDTQYF.

This sequence joins TRBV19 and TRBJ2-2; possibly TRBD2 for D (5 bases). Trimming stripped 7 bases from V and 7 bases from J, with 16 bases between. The CDR3 is 14 residues long. CDR1 is LNHDA, CDR2 SQIVND, per germline (reference sequence). CDR3: CASKERVVLGELFF. The CDR3 region has the DNA TGTGCCAGTAAGGAGAGGGTTGTCCTCGGGGAGCTGTTTTTT.

CDR3 sequence reads: CASTLVGTDTQYF. CDR3 coding DNA: TGTGCCAGCACCCTAGTCGGCACAGATACGCAGTATTTT. The rearrangement links TRBV27 to TRBJ2-3; no firm D call. Looked up from germline, CDR1 is MNHEY and CDR2 is SMNVEV (reference sequence). The ends were cut back, 7 bases at V and 1 base at J, with 9 bases in the middle. CDR3 size: 13 residues.

This clone was seen only once. This chain links TRBV5-1 with TRBJ1-3, with a possible D match to TRBD1 (5 bases). Deletions cut 9 bases from V and 3 bases from J, with 19 bases between. CDR1 and CDR2 (germline): SGHRS, YFSETQ. CDR3 length: 15 amino acids. The CDR3 is CANSGGGAFGNTIYF. CDR3 bases: TGCGCCAACTCGGGGGGGGGTGCGTTTGGAAACACCATATATTTT. The full variable domain, completed using reference TRBV5-1 and TRBJ1-3, is KAGVTQTPRYLIKTRGQQVTLSCSPISGHRSVSWYQQTPGQGLQFLFEYFSETQRNKGNFPGRFSGRQFSNSRSEMNVSTLELGDSALYLCANSGGGAFGNTIYFGEGSWLTVV.

This sequence joins TRBV6-1 and TRBJ1-5; 9 bases agree with TRBD1. CDR1 and CDR2 from the germline V gene are MNHNS and SASEGT. This CDR3 region has 15 residues. The J segment lost 1 base and the V segment lost 7 bases, leaving 5 bases of the junction unmatched. The CDR3 here is CASTFGQGSNQPQHF. The DNA for the CDR3 is TGTGCCAGCACCTTCGGACAGGGGAGCAATCAGCCCCAGCATTTT.

The rearrangement uses TRBV15 and TRBJ1-2; 8 nucleotides line up with TRBD1. V lost 3 bases to trimming and J lost 5 bases; unmatched junction nucleotides: 5. The CDR3 is 14 residues long. CDR1 is LNHNV, CDR2 YYDKDF, per germline (reference sequence). The CDR3 loop reads CATSRTGVGYGYTF. The CDR3 DNA follows: TGTGCCACCAGCAGGACAGGGGTAGGATATGGCTACACCTTC.

The genes are TRBV27 and TRBJ2-1; D gene ambiguous. The V gene lost 5 bases and the J gene lost 9 bases, with 14 bases spanning the gap. Looked up from germline, CDR1 is MNHEY and CDR2 is SMNVEV (reference sequence). The length of the CDR3 is 13 residues. The DNA of the CDR3 is TGTGCCAGCAGTAGACTCGGGTCCCCTGAGCAGTTCTTC. It encodes CASSRLGSPEQFF.